The 31 T cell receptor beta chains below were found in one sample sequenced in a study of OX40 agonist ivuxolimab in advanced cancers. Libraries were built with the immunoSEQ multiplex PCR assay. TCRdb took over this immuneACCESS table, retaining in-frame rearrangements with V and J assigned. Such tables are incomplete; in checked studies, under half of the missing clones stem from an unresolved V gene, and the remainder is unexplained. The sample records 35,000 to 45,000 clones, 74% of which are singletons. The ten largest clones represent around a sixth of the sample. Sequenced material: CD4+ or CD8+ T cells sorted from blood, taken in a trial of the OX40 agonist ivuxolimab. All receptors come from an adult with an advanced solid tumor such as melanoma, head and neck, liver or kidney cancer.

The chain is built from TRBV11-2 and TRBJ1-1; D is ambiguous. Germline CDR1 is SGHAT and CDR2 is FQNNGV. V was trimmed by 4 bases and J by 5 bases, leaving 8 bases between them. The CDR3 is made up of 12 amino acids. CDR3: CASSYGETEAFF. The CDR3 DNA is TGTGCCAGCAGCTACGGCGAAACTGAAGCTTTCTTT.

This chain joins TRBV6-1 and TRBJ1-5; 7 bases are shared with TRBD1. This CDR3 has 16 amino acids. Germline assignment: CDR1 MNHNS and CDR2 SASEGT. V gave up 0 bases and J gave up 1 base; unmatched junction bases: 3. CDR3 bases: TGTGCCAGCAGTGAAGCGCAGGGGGTGAGCAATCAGCCCCAGCATTTT. It yields the protein CASSEAQGVSNQPQHF.

The chain couples TRBV9 to TRBJ1-6; D remains unclear. V was clipped by 2 bases and J by 2 bases, with 8 bases between them. The CDR3 totals 15 residues. Germline V CDR1 and CDR2: SGDLS, YYNGEE. CDR3 sequence (DNA): TGTGCCAGCAGCGTTAGGGAGACCTATAATTCACCCCTCCACTTT. Protein product: CASSVRETYNSPLHF.

The gene calls are TRBV5-1 and TRBJ2-3, with D perhaps matching TRBD1 or TRBD2 (5 bases each). V gave up 1 base and J gave up 6 bases, with 9 bases separating them. CDR3 length equals 13 residues. Looked up from germline, CDR1 is SGHRS and CDR2 is YFSETQ. The CDR3: CASSLNGDDTQYF. The CDR3 bases are TGCGCCAGCAGCTTGAATGGGGACGATACGCAGTATTTT.

This clone came up a few times. The chain is built from TRBV18 and TRBJ1-4; no clear D. Germline V gene sequence: CDR1 KGHSH, CDR2 LQKENI. The ends were cut back, 0 bases at V and 7 bases at J, with 3 bases in the middle. The CDR3 sequence is 12 residues long. CDR3 sequence: CASSPPGEKLFF. In DNA form, the CDR3 reads TGTGCCAGCTCACCACCGGGTGAAAAACTGTTTTTT.

This clone has more than one count but fewer than ten. The chain combines TRBV6-1 with TRBJ1-1; D unresolved. The CDR3 runs to 14 residues. V gave up 4 bases and J gave up 1 base, with 10 bases separating them. Germline V gene sequence: CDR1 MNHNS, CDR2 SASEGT. The CDR3 DNA follows: TGTGCCAGCAGTGCTCTGGGCCAGAACACTGAAGCTTTCTTT. Translation gives CASSALGQNTEAFF.

The rearrangement uses TRBV5-3 and TRBJ1-2; no firm D call. TRBV5-3 is an ORF, and what it does is uncertain. V was clipped by 0 bases and J by 5 bases, with 14 bases between them. The CDR3 extends over 15 amino acids. DNA of the CDR3: TGTGCCAGAAGCTTGGGTGGAGGGCCCTCTTATGGCTACACCTTC. Translated: CARSLGGGPSYGYTF.

This clone has a handful of counts. This sequence joins TRBV7-6 and TRBJ2-7, with D possibly called TRBD1 or TRBD2 (6 bases each). The V end was cut by 4 bases, the J end by 0 bases, with 16 bases between. The CDR3 is 16 residues long. Germline-derived CDR1 and CDR2 are SGHVS and FNYEAQ. CDR3 sequence (DNA): TGTGCCAGCAGCTCCCGTCGCGGGACACACTCCTACGAGCAGTACTTC. It translates to CASSSRRGTHSYEQYF.

This chain connects TRBV27 to TRBJ2-7; weak D call: TRBD2 (7 bases). Looked up from germline, CDR1 is MNHEY and CDR2 is SMNVEV (reference sequence). The CDR3 sequence is 15 residues long. V was shortened by 0 bases and J by 6 bases, with 15 bases between the two germline ends. CDR3 nucleotides: TGTGCCAGCAGTTTATCGGGGGGGGGCTGGGGCGAGCAGTACTTC. Protein product: CASSLSGGGWGEQYF.

The genes are TRBV7-9 and TRBJ1-3; D is unresolved. CDR3 length: 18 amino acids. Germline CDR1 is SEHNR and CDR2 is FQNEAQ (reference sequence). Trimming removed 1 base at V and 0 bases at J, with 16 bases between. DNA of the CDR3: TGTGCCAGCAGCTTAGGCCCAACTTTTCATTTCTCTGGAAACACCATATATTTT. Translated: CASSLGPTFHFSGNTIYF.

This clone has only one observation. This chain uses TRBV30 with TRBJ2-3; the D gene is possibly TRBD1 (6 bases). V lost 2 bases, J lost 2 bases, and 11 bases lay in between. CDR3 length equals 14 residues. Per the germline V gene, CDR1 is GTSNPN and CDR2 is SVGIG (reference sequence). CDR3 nucleotides: TGTGCCTGGAGTAGGGGACAATCCACAGATACGCAGTATTTT. Amino acid sequence: CAWSRGQSTDTQYF.

This sequence joins TRBV21-1 and TRBJ1-1. TRBV21-1 is a pseudogene segment. This CDR3 region has 18 residues. The CDR3 loop reads CASSKGGRGGPMNTEAFF. The CDR3 coding sequence is TGTGCCAGCAGCAAGGGCGGCAGGGGAGGACCAATGAACACTGAAGCTTTCTTT.

The chain has TRBV2 and TRBJ2-3, with D perhaps given as TRBD1 or TRBD2 (5 bases each). The CDR3 extends over 13 amino acids. Germline assignment: CDR1 SNHLY and CDR2 FYNNEI. The V gene lost 10 bases and the J gene lost 2 bases, with 13 bases spanning the gap. CDR3 loop: CAMRGTFTDTQYF. The CDR3, as DNA: TGTGCCATGAGGGGAACTTTCACAGATACGCAGTATTTT. Variable domain in full (rest from reference TRBV2 and TRBJ2-3): EPEVTQTPSHQVTQMGQEVILRCVPISNHLYFYWYRQILGQKVEFLVSFYNNEISEKSEIFDDQFSVERPDGSNFTLKIRSTKLEDSAMYFCAMRGTFTDTQYFGPGTRLTVL.

This chain connects TRBV15 to TRBJ1-2, with unresolved D. The CDR3 consists of 14 residues. Germline V gene lookup returns CDR1 LNHNV and CDR2 YYDKDF (reference sequence). The germline V and J ends were trimmed by 0 bases and 8 bases, with 13 bases remaining between them. The CDR3 loop reads CATSREGNAKGYTF. Written as DNA, the CDR3 is TGTGCCACCAGCAGAGAAGGGAACGCCAAAGGCTACACCTTC.

CDR3 amino acids: CASSVSDSSYNEQFF. In nucleotides, the CDR3 is TGCGCCAGCAGTGTGTCTGATAGCTCCTACAATGAGCAGTTCTTC. The V gene is TRBV10-1, the J gene TRBJ2-1; D is uncertain. Germline CDR1 WNHNN, CDR2 SYGVQD (reference sequence). This CDR3 is built from 15 residues. V was trimmed by 4 bases and J by 0 bases, leaving 10 bases between them.

The CDR3 loop is CASSVSGASSPLHF. The DNA for the CDR3 is TGTGCCAGCAGCGTATCGGGGGCAAGTTCACCCCTCCACTTT. J is TRBJ1-6 and V is TRBV9, with TRBD1 as a possible D gene (6 bases). This CDR3 spans 14 amino acids. V was pared by 1 base and J by 9 bases, with 11 bases between. Germline V gene lookup returns CDR1 SGDLS and CDR2 YYNGEE.

This sequence joins TRBV7-9 and TRBJ1-3; 7 positions agree with TRBD1. CDR3 length: 15 amino acids. Germline V lookup: CDR1 SEHNR, CDR2 FQNEAQ (reference sequence). With 5 bases clipped from V and 1 base from J, the junction kept 5 bases outside the gene matches. The CDR3 bases are TGTGCCAGCAGCGAGACAGGGAGTTCTGGAAACACCATATATTTT. Its translation: CASSETGSSGNTIYF.

V is TRBV4-2 and J is TRBJ2-3, with TRBD2 identical over 10 bases. Germline V gives CDR1 LGHNA, CDR2 YNFKEQ. V lost 8 bases and J lost 5; bases outside the gene matches: 10. The CDR3 spans 15 residues. CDR3 amino acids: CASQKAGGLRDTQYF. CDR3 coding DNA: TGTGCCAGCCAAAAAGCGGGGGGGCTTCGAGATACGCAGTATTTT.

V and J are TRBV5-1 and TRBJ1-2; maybe TRBD1 (5 bases). Trimming took off 1 base at V and 6 bases at J, with 13 bases between the two ends. From germline, CDR1 is SGHRS and CDR2 YFSETQ. This CDR3 comprises 14 residues. The CDR3 sequence is CASSLNQGGDGYTF. CDR3 DNA sequence: TGCGCCAGCAGCTTGAACCAGGGTGGTGATGGCTACACCTTC.

A word on this clone: Different DNA sequences within this sample yield the same CDR3. This chain links TRBV7-9 with TRBJ1-2; TRBD1 is a possible D gene (6 bases). V lost 2 bases and J lost 0, with 7 bases in between. CDR1 and CDR2 (germline): SEHNR, FQNEAQ (reference sequence). The CDR3 runs to 14 residues. CDR3 in DNA: TGTGCCAGCAGCTTACAGGGGACTAACTATGGCTACACCTTC. Residues: CASSLQGTNYGYTF. The full variable domain, rest sourced from reference TRBV7-9 and TRBJ1-2, is DTGVSQNPRHKITKRGQNVTFRCDPISEHNRLYWYRQTLGQGPEFLTYFQNEAQLEKSRLLSDRFSAERPKGSFSTLEIQRTEQGDSAMYLCASSLQGTNYGYTFGSGTRLTVV.

This clone has just one count. V and J are TRBV6-5 and TRBJ1-1; D gene uncertain. The CDR3 runs 16 residues. Between the trimmed V and J ends, which lost 0 bases and 0 bases, there was a span of 11 bases. The germline gives CDR1 MNHEY, CDR2 SVGAGI. The CDR3 region is CASSYSPATLNTEAFF. The CDR3 DNA follows: TGTGCCAGCAGTTACTCTCCAGCAACCCTGAACACTGAAGCTTTCTTT.

The chain uses TRBV29-1 and TRBJ1-1; 9 bases are shared with TRBD1. Germline V CDR1 and CDR2: SQVTM, ANQGSEA. V lost 7 bases and J lost 0; bases outside the gene matches: 3. The CDR3 runs 13 residues. CDR3 DNA sequence: TGCAGCGCCCGACAGGGGGTGAACACTGAAGCTTTCTTT. Amino acids: CSARQGVNTEAFF.

V usage is TRBV9 and J usage is TRBJ2-2, with D possibly TRBD1 on 5 matching bases. Germline V gene data show CDR1 as SGDLS and CDR2 as YYNGEE. With 4 bases removed from V and 4 bases from J, the gap between germline ends came to 17 bases. This CDR3 has 16 residues. CDR3 loop: CASSIGWAGFTGELFF. The CDR3 DNA sequence: TGTGCCAGCAGCATAGGGTGGGCAGGGTTCACCGGGGAGCTGTTTTTT.

V and J are TRBV5-1 and TRBJ1-2, with D unclear. CDR3 length equals 17 residues. Trimming cost V 0 bases and J 1 base, with 16 bases left between them. Germline V gives CDR1 SGHRS, CDR2 YFSETQ. The CDR3 region is CASSLAGIREDNYGYTF. The CDR3 nucleotides read TGCGCCAGCAGCTTGGCGGGAATAAGAGAGGATAACTATGGCTACACCTTC.

This clone has only a few counts. V and J are TRBV7-2 and TRBJ2-5; D call uncertain. Trimming removed 0 bases from V and 5 bases from J, with 13 bases in between. The germline CDR1 and CDR2 sequences are SGHTA and FQGNSA. The CDR3 consists of 15 residues. The CDR3 spells CASSLAKLGGETQYF. DNA for the CDR3: TGTGCCAGCAGCTTAGCGAAGTTGGGTGGGGAGACCCAGTACTTC.

This clone was picked up a small number of times. This sequence joins TRBV6-1 and TRBJ1-3; no definite D call. With 4 bases removed from V and 6 bases from J, the gap between germline ends came to 10 bases. The CDR3 length is 13 residues. Germline loops: CDR1 MNHNS, CDR2 SASEGT. This CDR3 is CASSAKIENTIYF. CDR3 in DNA: TGTGCCAGCAGTGCGAAGATAGAAAACACCATATATTTT.

The rearrangement joins TRBV18 to TRBJ2-7; D uncertain. V lost 3 bases to trimming and J lost 6 bases, with 6 bases between them. The CDR3 runs 11 residues. Germline values: CDR1 KGHSH, CDR2 LQKENI. CDR3 nucleotide sequence: TGTGCCAGCTCACCCTCCCTCGAGCAGTACTTC. Its translation is CASSPSLEQYF.

V is TRBV7-7 and J is TRBJ1-1; D not resolved. Germline loops: CDR1 SSHAT, CDR2 FNYEAQ (reference sequence). The CDR3 sequence is 13 residues long. The ends were cut back, 8 bases at V and 0 bases at J, with 10 bases in the middle. The DNA for the CDR3 is TGTGCCAGCGCCACGGCACTGAACACTGAAGCTTTCTTT. It is translated as CASATALNTEAFF.

The chain has TRBV28 and TRBJ1-2; D unresolved. Germline CDR1 and CDR2: MDHEN and SYDVKM. V lost 2 bases to trimming and J lost 1 base, with 8 bases between them. CDR3 size: 14 residues. Written as DNA, the CDR3 is TGTGCCAGCAGTTTAACGCAGAGTAACTATGGCTACACCTTC. This codes for CASSLTQSNYGYTF.

The chain recombines TRBV11-3 with TRBJ2-3, with a possible D match to TRBD2 (6 bases). Germline V lookup: CDR1 SGHNT, CDR2 YENEEA. V was trimmed by 3 bases and J by 5 bases, leaving 9 bases between them. The CDR3 has 13 residues. The CDR3 DNA reads as TGTGCCAGCAGCTTGGAGGGCAGAGATACGCAGTATTTT. Its protein is CASSLEGRDTQYF.

The chain links TRBV5-4 to TRBJ1-2; 8 bases are a match to TRBD1. V lost 7 bases to trimming and J lost 4 bases; unmatched junction nucleotides: 9. Germline loops: CDR1 SGHNT, CDR2 YYREEE (reference sequence). The CDR3 runs 14 residues. CDR3 amino acids: CASRPGQVVYGYTF. Here the CDR3 DNA reads TGTGCCAGCCGACCGGGACAGGTGGTCTATGGCTACACCTTC.